This T cell receptor (beta chain) was recovered during a study of T cells after yellow fever vaccination. The germline V gene encodes CDR1 MNHEY and CDR2 SVGEGT. The CDR3 runs 12 residues. The V and J ends lost 7 bases and 5 bases respectively, with 11 bases between them. TCRdb re-analysed the 5' RACE reads in MiXCR, keeping a single row per CDR3 protein. Of approximately 300,000 distinct CDR3 sequences listed, roughly 7% are singletons. The V and J genes are TRBV6-2 or TRBV6-3 and TRBJ1-2; D is perhaps TRBD1 (5 bases). Sequences were derived from PBMCs, sampled roughly 45 days after the first yellow fever vaccination. This receptor was obtained from a man between 18 and 35 years old who received the YFV17D yellow fever vaccine. CDR3 nucleotide sequence: TGTGCCAGCAAGCAATCAGGGTATGGCTACACCTTC. This sequence encodes CASKQSGYGYTF.